The 23 T cell receptor beta chains given below trace back to one sample, sequenced in a study of control samples from healthy donors and cancer patients. The method was immunoSEQ multiplex PCR; TCRdb's version includes in-frame clones alone and lacks a portion of them. The sample consists of fewer than 120,000 clones, approximately 88% of them appearing once. The sample was PBMCs. Receptor source: a woman aged 55 to 70 with lung cancer.

This rearrangement joins TRBV29-1 to TRBJ2-3; D gene uncertain. V was pared by 0 bases and J by 4 bases, with 17 bases between. The CDR3 runs 16 residues. Germline values: CDR1 SQVTM, CDR2 ANQGSEA. In DNA, the CDR3 is TGCAGCGTTGAAGAAAATAACGACTGGTCGGCAGATACGCAGTATTTT. Its translation is CSVEENNDWSADTQYF.

This clone appeared a few times. The chain recombines TRBV7-3 with TRBJ2-3; D assignment may be TRBD1 or TRBD2 (6 bases each). The V end lost 2 bases, the J end lost 5 bases, and 17 bases lay between the germline ends. The CDR3 is made up of 16 amino acids. Germline V gene sequence: CDR1 SGHTA, CDR2 FQGTGA. The CDR3 loop reads CASSLYGTGAEDTQYF. In nucleotides, the CDR3 is TGTGCCAGCAGCTTATACGGGACGGGGGCGGAAGATACGCAGTATTTT.

The V and J genes are TRBV7-3 and TRBJ2-1; the D gene is possibly TRBD1 (5 bases). CDR1 SGHTA and CDR2 FQGTGA come from the germline V gene. This CDR3 comprises 13 residues. The germline V and J ends were trimmed by 2 bases and 5 bases, with 7 bases remaining between them. The DNA of the CDR3 is TGTGCCAGCAGCTTAGGGGCGAACAATGAGCAGTTCTTC. Its translation is CASSLGANNEQFF.

The chain joins TRBV11-2 to TRBJ2-3; D might be TRBD1 or TRBD2, each matching 5 bases. V was shortened by 5 bases and J by 5 bases, with 8 bases between the two germline ends. Per germline, CDR1 SGHAT and CDR2 FQNNGV. There are 12 residues in the CDR3. CDR3: CASSRDRDTQYF. In nucleotides, the CDR3 is TGTGCCAGCAGCCGGGACCGAGATACGCAGTATTTT.

This chain connects TRBV5-1 to TRBJ2-1; 9 positions agree with TRBD2. Germline CDR1 reads SGHRS; CDR2 reads YFSETQ. The CDR3 has 16 amino acids. Trimming removed 4 bases from V and 3 bases from J; junction bases left unmatched: 8. In DNA, the CDR3 is TGCGCCAGCAGCCTACCTAGCGGGGAGCTCTACAATGAGCAGTTCTTC. This translates into CASSLPSGELYNEQFF.

The chain recombines TRBV29-1 with TRBJ2-7, with 10 bases identical to TRBD2. With V trimmed by 3 bases and J by 2 bases, 4 bases remained unmatched. The CDR3 covers 14 residues. In germline, CDR1 is SQVTM, CDR2 ANQGSEA. The CDR3 bases are TGCAGCGTTGAGTCTAGCGGGAGCCCCTACGAGCAGTACTTC. Protein sequence: CSVESSGSPYEQYF.

This sequence joins TRBV2 and TRBJ1-2, with D hard to call. Trimming removed 4 bases from V and 8 bases from J, with 17 bases in between. Germline V gene data show CDR1 as SNHLY and CDR2 as FYNNEI. This CDR3 is 14 amino acids long. The chain's CDR3 is CASSAPGYIGGYTF. As DNA, the CDR3 is TGTGCCAGCAGTGCCCCGGGGTATATCGGGGGCTACACCTTC.

This chain uses TRBV2 with TRBJ1-2, with 11 bases fitting TRBD1. Germline V lookup: CDR1 SNHLY, CDR2 FYNNEI. CDR3 length: 17 amino acids. Unmatched junction bases numbered 16, after V lost 8 bases and J lost 5 bases. The CDR3 DNA follows: TGTGCCAGCCGAGGACAGGGGGCGGCAGTTGGGTCTTATGGCTACACCTTC. This gives the protein CASRGQGAAVGSYGYTF.

The V call is TRBV29-1, the J call TRBJ2-5; D tentatively reads TRBD1 or TRBD2 (7 bases each). CDR3 size: 13 residues. With 5 bases removed from V and 4 bases from J, the gap between germline ends came to 14 bases. Germline CDR1 SQVTM, CDR2 ANQGSEA. CDR3 sequence (DNA): TGCAGCGTTCGGCAGGGGGAGGGAGAGACCCAGTACTTC. Residues: CSVRQGEGETQYF.

The rearrangement uses TRBV7-9 and TRBJ2-3; 8 bases fit TRBD2. The V and J ends lost 4 bases and 5 bases, in that order; junction bases with no gene match: 17. From germline, CDR1 is SEHNR and CDR2 FQNEAQ (reference sequence). The length of the CDR3 is 18 residues. CDR3 residues: CASSSSELASGPLDTQYF. Here the CDR3 DNA reads TGTGCCAGCAGCTCCTCCGAATTGGCTAGCGGGCCTCTAGATACGCAGTATTTT.

The chain employs TRBV19 and TRBJ2-7; either TRBD1 or TRBD2 may supply D (5 bases each). This CDR3 spans 16 amino acids. Per the germline V gene, CDR1 is LNHDA and CDR2 is SQIVND (reference sequence). V lost 3 bases to trimming and J lost 2 bases, with 17 bases between them. The CDR3 region is CASSIYSSGSTYEQYF. CDR3 DNA: TGTGCCAGTAGTATTTATTCCTCAGGGAGTACCTACGAGCAGTACTTC. The variable domain in full, with the rest retrieved from reference TRBV19 and TRBJ2-7, is DGGITQSPKYLFRKEGQNVTLSCEQNLNHDAMYWYRQDPGQGLRLIYYSQIVNDFQKGDIAEGYSVSREKKESFPLTVTSAQKNPTAFYLCASSIYSSGSTYEQYFGPGTRLTVT.

This chain joins TRBV9 and TRBJ2-5, with D maybe TRBD1 (7 bases). In germline, CDR1 is SGDLS, CDR2 YYNGEE. V dropped 4 bases and J dropped 4 bases, with 20 bases sitting between them. This CDR3 has 16 residues. The CDR3 is CASSPHPGDSGETQYF. The CDR3, as DNA: TGTGCCAGCAGCCCGCATCCGGGGGACAGCGGAGAGACCCAGTACTTC.

This sequence joins TRBV11-2 and TRBJ2-7, with D tentatively TRBD1 (5 bases). The CDR3 extends over 15 amino acids. Germline CDR1 SGHAT, CDR2 FQNNGV. V shed 5 bases and J shed 0 bases, with 14 bases lying between them. CDR3 DNA: TGTGCCAGCAGCGCCCTGGCAGGGCTCTCCTACGAGCAGTACTTC. Translated: CASSALAGLSYEQYF. Using reference TRBV11-2 and TRBJ2-7 for the parts outside the CDR3, the full variable domain is EAGVAQSPRYKIIEKRQSVAFWCNPISGHATLYWYQQILGQGPKLLIQFQNNGVVDDSQLPKDRFSAERLKGVDSTLKIQPAKLEDSAVYLCASSALAGLSYEQYFGPGTRLTVT.

CDR3 protein: CASSLWADRGGGYTF. In nucleotides, the CDR3 is TGTGCCAGCAGTTTATGGGCCGACAGGGGGGGCGGCTACACCTTC. The chain is built from TRBV28 and TRBJ1-2, with 9 bases lining up with TRBD1. The ends lost 0 bases at V and 8 bases at J; junction bases unmatched: 7. The germline gives CDR1 MDHEN, CDR2 SYDVKM. The CDR3 is 15 amino acids.

V and J are TRBV7-3 and TRBJ1-1; TRBD1 is a possible D gene (5 bases). Trimming took off 1 base at V and 5 bases at J, with 14 bases between the two ends. Germline V CDR1 and CDR2: SGHTA, FQGTGA. The length of the CDR3 is 15 residues. The CDR3 region has the DNA TGTGCCAGCAGCTTAAAACCAGGGTCGTTGACTGAAGCTTTCTTT. Translating it yields CASSLKPGSLTEAFF.

The genes are TRBV18 and TRBJ1-2; D ambiguous. The CDR3 length is 15 residues. Deletions cut 0 bases from V and 0 bases from J, with 8 bases between. In germline, CDR1 is KGHSH, CDR2 LQKENI. The CDR3 sequence: CASSPPAVTNYGYTF. CDR3 bases: TGTGCCAGCTCACCACCGGCGGTAACTAACTATGGCTACACCTTC. The whole variable domain, filled in from reference TRBV18 and TRBJ1-2, reads NAGVMQNPRHLVRRRGQEARLRCSPMKGHSHVYWYRQLPEEGLKFMVYLQKENIIDESGMPKERFSAEFPKEGPSILRIQQVVRGDSAAYFCASSPPAVTNYGYTFGSGTRLTVV.

The CDR3 DNA sequence: TGTGCCAGCAACGGACAGGGGGGAATAGGCTACACCTTC. Its translation is CASNGQGGIGYTF. The chain combines TRBV2 with TRBJ1-2; 10 bases line up with TRBD1. This CDR3 has 13 residues. J was trimmed by 8 bases and V by 7 bases; bases with no gene match: 7. Germline CDR1 reads SNHLY; CDR2 reads FYNNEI.

This chain links TRBV7-2 with TRBJ2-3; the D gene is possibly TRBD2 (5 bases). The germline V and J ends were trimmed by 1 base and 1 base, with 15 bases remaining between them. Germline V CDR1 and CDR2: SGHTA, FQGNSA. CDR3 size: 17 residues. The CDR3 coding sequence is TGTGCCAGCAGCTTAGATCCCCCGGGGATGGGCACAGATACGCAGTATTTT. It encodes CASSLDPPGMGTDTQYF.

CDR3 protein: CASSIGTGPYEQYF. In DNA, the CDR3 is TGTGCCAGTAGTATCGGGACAGGACCTTACGAGCAGTACTTC. The genes are TRBV19 and TRBJ2-7; 8 bases agree with TRBD1. The CDR3 loop spans 14 amino acids. V shed 3 bases, J shed 4 bases, and the junction held 5 bases outside the gene matches. CDR1 and CDR2 (germline): LNHDA, SQIVND (reference sequence). Based on the CDR3 plus reference TRBV19 and TRBJ2-7, the full variable domain is DGGITQSPKYLFRKEGQNVTLSCEQNLNHDAMYWYRQDPGQGLRLIYYSQIVNDFQKGDIAEGYSVSREKKESFPLTVTSAQKNPTAFYLCASSIGTGPYEQYFGPGTRLTVT.

The chain carries TRBV11-1 and TRBJ1-5, with TRBD1 as a possible D gene (5 bases). The V gene lost 3 bases and the J gene lost 8 bases, with 14 bases spanning the gap. The germline V gene has CDR1 SGHAT and CDR2 FQDESV (reference sequence). The length of the CDR3 is 14 residues. CDR3 amino acids: CASSLGRPGEPQHF. The CDR3 DNA sequence: TGTGCCAGCAGCTTGGGACGGCCTGGGGAGCCCCAGCATTTT.

The J gene is TRBJ1-1, the V gene TRBV2; D gene ambiguous. Trimming cost V 6 bases and J 1 base, with 3 bases left between them. CDR1 is SNHLY and CDR2 is FYNNEI in the germline V gene. This CDR3 contains 11 residues. The CDR3 DNA reads TGTGCCAGCAGGGAGAACACTGAAGCTTTCTTT. Translated, it gives CASRENTEAFF.

This CDR3 is CASSYATGNGVSPLHF. The CDR3 coding sequence is TGTGCCAGCAGTTACGCGACAGGGAATGGCGTTTCACCCCTCCACTTT. This chain uses TRBV6-5 with TRBJ1-6; TRBD1 matches 7 bases. The germline V gene encodes CDR1 MNHEY and CDR2 SVGAGI. This CDR3 has 16 amino acids. V trimming: 2 bases; J trimming: 9 bases; junction bases outside the gene matches: 10.

The chain joins TRBV7-3 to TRBJ2-3; D gene unclear. The CDR3 runs 14 residues. CDR1 is SGHTA, CDR2 FQGTGA, per germline. V lost 2 bases and J 6 bases, leaving 12 bases between the germline ends. For the CDR3, the DNA is TGTGCCAGCAGCTTAGGGATCTCAGCCGATACGCAGTATTTT. As protein: CASSLGISADTQYF.